Below are 10 T cell receptor beta chains sequenced from a single sample in a study of beta chain features in type 1 diabetes. Study-level results: In all four CD4+ subsets, TCRB CDR3 length was significantly, moderately reduced in type 1 diabetes.

Their recognized antigens are unknown. TCRB transcripts that were expressed got sequenced, as all of the isolated RNA had been reverse transcribed. This table comes from immunoSEQ multiplex PCR, and its TCRdb copy is limited to in-frame clones, with some not included. The sample shows about 190,000 clones, roughly 8% of them seen only once. Sequences were obtained from central memory CD4+ T cells from blood. All receptors come from a man aged 18 to 35 with type 1 diabetes.

This clone was picked up a small number of times. The chain links TRBV7-2 to TRBJ2-7; tentative D call: TRBD2 (6 bases). CDR3 size: 15 residues. The V end lost 4 bases, the J end lost 6 bases, and 19 bases lay between the germline ends. Germline assignment: CDR1 SGHTA and CDR2 FQGNSA. DNA of the CDR3: TGTGCCAGCAGCTCCCCCGGGCGGGGTTCTACCGAGCAGTACTTC. This codes for CASSSPGRGSTEQYF.

This chain connects TRBV14 to TRBJ2-3; D possibly corresponds to TRBD2 (5 bases). The CDR3 runs 15 residues. Between the trimmed V and J ends, which lost 8 bases and 3 bases, there was a span of 18 bases. Germline loops: CDR1 SGHDN, CDR2 FVKESK. The CDR3 DNA is TGTGCCAGCTCTTGGGTTGCACTAGGTACAGATACGCAGTATTTT. Protein product: CASSWVALGTDTQYF.

This chain connects TRBV5-6 to TRBJ1-2; D remains unclear. The germline gives CDR1 SGHDT, CDR2 YYEEEE. V lost 0 bases and J 8 bases, leaving 20 bases between the germline ends. There are 16 residues in the CDR3. The CDR3 nucleotides read TGTGCCAGCAGCTTGGGGTCGGCAGGTTCGATCGTCGGCTACACCTTC. Protein product: CASSLGSAGSIVGYTF. The entire variable domain, with the rest obtained from reference TRBV5-6 and TRBJ1-2, is as follows: DAGVTQSPTHLIKTRGQQVTLRCSPKSGHDTVSWYQQALGQGPQFIFQYYEEEERQRGNFPDRFSGHQFPNYSSELNVNALLLGDSALYLCASSLGSAGSIVGYTFGSGTRLTVV.

The J gene is TRBJ2-3, the V gene TRBV7-2; 8 nucleotides agree with TRBD1. V lost 3 bases to trimming and J lost 2 bases; unmatched junction nucleotides: 4. Germline values: CDR1 SGHTA, CDR2 FQGNSA. The CDR3 length is 15 residues. In nucleotides, the CDR3 is TGTGCCAGCAGCTTTCGACAGGGGCCCACAGATACGCAGTATTTT. Protein product: CASSFRQGPTDTQYF.

The V gene is TRBV30, the J gene TRBJ2-4; D gene uncertain. V was trimmed by 0 bases and J by 0 bases, leaving 18 bases between them. CDR3 size: 18 residues. Per the germline V gene, CDR1 is GTSNPN and CDR2 is SVGIG (reference sequence). CDR3 in amino acids: CAWSVSTLGGIAKNIQYF. The DNA for the CDR3 is TGTGCCTGGAGTGTATCTACCCTCGGCGGAATAGCCAAAAACATTCAGTACTTC.

This clone occurred a few times. The rearrangement links TRBV18 to TRBJ2-2, with 9 bases identical to TRBD1. This CDR3 is built from 16 residues. J gave up 4 bases and V 3 bases, and 6 bases lay outside the gene matches. Germline CDR1 is KGHSH and CDR2 is LQKENI. For the CDR3, the DNA is TGTGCCAGCTCACCCAAGGGACAGGGATTCACCGGGGAGCTGTTTTTT. Amino acid sequence: CASSPKGQGFTGELFF.

This clone has only a few counts. This chain joins TRBV5-4 and TRBJ2-5; D unclear. CDR1 is SGHNT, CDR2 YYREEE, per germline (reference sequence). V was shortened by 2 bases and J by 3 bases, with 2 bases between the two germline ends. The CDR3 is made up of 11 amino acids. The CDR3, as DNA: TGTGCCAGCAGCTTTAAAGAGACCCAGTACTTC. It codes for CASSFKETQYF.

The rearrangement uses TRBV16 and TRBJ2-5, with a weak D call TRBD2 (6 bases). Germline V CDR1 and CDR2: KGHSY, FQNENV. The V end was cut by 0 bases, the J end by 2 bases, with 13 bases between. The CDR3 runs 16 residues. The CDR3 nucleotides are TGTGCCAGCAGCCAATCCTCCGGGAGACGGCAAGAGACCCAGTACTTC. This gives the protein CASSQSSGRRQETQYF.

This clone has more than one count but fewer than ten. This rearrangement joins TRBV30 to TRBJ1-1; the match to TRBD1 covers 9 bases. CDR3 length: 12 residues. Germline lookup yields CDR1 GTSNPN and CDR2 SVGIG (reference sequence). With 3 bases clipped from V and 5 bases from J, the junction kept 1 base outside the gene matches. For the CDR3, the DNA is TGTGCCTGGAGGGACAGGGGTACTGAAGCTTTCTTT. Amino acid sequence: CAWRDRGTEAFF.

This clone occurred many times. The rearrangement joins TRBV11-2 to TRBJ2-3, with no clear D. This CDR3 spans 14 amino acids. Germline V gene lookup returns CDR1 SGHAT and CDR2 FQNNGV. V was shortened by 1 base and J by 0 bases, with 5 bases between the two germline ends. CDR3 in amino acids: CASSLGASTDTQYF. CDR3 coding DNA: TGTGCCAGCAGCTTAGGTGCGAGCACAGATACGCAGTATTTT.